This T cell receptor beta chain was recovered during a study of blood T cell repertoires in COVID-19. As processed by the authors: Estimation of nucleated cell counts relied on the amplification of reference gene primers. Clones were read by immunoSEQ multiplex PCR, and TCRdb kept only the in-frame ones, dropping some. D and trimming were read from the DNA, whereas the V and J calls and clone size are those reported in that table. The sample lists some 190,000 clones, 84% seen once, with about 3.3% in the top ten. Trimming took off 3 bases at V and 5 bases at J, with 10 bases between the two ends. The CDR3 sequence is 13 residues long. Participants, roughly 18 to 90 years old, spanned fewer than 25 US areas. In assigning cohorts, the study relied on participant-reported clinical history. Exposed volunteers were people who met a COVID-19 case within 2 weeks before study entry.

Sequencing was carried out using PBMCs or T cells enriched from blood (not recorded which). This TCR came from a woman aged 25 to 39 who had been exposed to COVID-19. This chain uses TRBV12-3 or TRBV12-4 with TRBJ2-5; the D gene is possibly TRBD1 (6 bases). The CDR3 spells CASSFYGGETQYF. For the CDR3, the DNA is TGTGCCAGCAGTTTTTATGGGGGCGAGACCCAGTACTTC.